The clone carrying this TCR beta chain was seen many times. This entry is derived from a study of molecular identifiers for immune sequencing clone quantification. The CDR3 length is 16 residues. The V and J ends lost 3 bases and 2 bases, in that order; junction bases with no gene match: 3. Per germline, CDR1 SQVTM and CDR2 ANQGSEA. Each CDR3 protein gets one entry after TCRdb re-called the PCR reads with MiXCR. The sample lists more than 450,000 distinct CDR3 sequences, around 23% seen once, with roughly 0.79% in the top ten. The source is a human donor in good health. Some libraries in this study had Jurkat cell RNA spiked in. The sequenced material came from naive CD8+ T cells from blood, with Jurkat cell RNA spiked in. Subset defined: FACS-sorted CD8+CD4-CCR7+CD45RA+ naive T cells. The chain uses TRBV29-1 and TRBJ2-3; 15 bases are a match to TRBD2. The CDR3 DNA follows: TGCAGCGTTGACGGGACTAGCGGGAGGATCACAGATACGCAGTATTTT. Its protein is CSVDGTSGRITDTQYF.